This T cell receptor beta chain was recovered during a study of blood T cell repertoires in COVID-19. Study background: Donors in the United States, Italy and Spain gave samples during acute or convalescent COVID-19. Sources were T cells, B-cell-depleted T cells, or PBMCs; the material itself was cDNA or gDNA.

Original processing notes: Cell counts per sample came from amplifying reference gene primers. The table came from immunoSEQ multiplex PCR; TCRdb's copy has only in-frame clones and leaves some out. The V and J calls and clone size are taken from that table; D and trimming were inferred from the DNA. The sample has about 170,000 clones; roughly 90% are singletons. The CDR3 sequence is 13 residues long. V was pared by 0 bases and J by 8 bases, with 1 base of the junction left unmatched. The V gene's germline CDR1 is MGHRA and CDR2 YSYEKL. The specimen sequenced was peripheral blood. The chain has TRBV4-1 and TRBJ2-1; 7 bases fit TRBD2. The TCR comes from a man between 18 and 29 years old with COVID-19, enrolled during active disease. For the CDR3, the DNA is TGCGCCAGCAGCCAAGACACTAGCGATGAGCAGTTCTTC. Translated, it gives CASSQDTSDEQFF.